The 12 T cell receptor beta chains below were found in one sample sequenced in a study of human thymus T cells. The assay was immunoSEQ multiplex PCR, and TCRdb's table has in-frame clones only and misses some. The profile shows more than 45,000 clones, over 85% of them singletons. The sequencing input was blood. The receptor source for this set is a boy less than two years old with a congenital heart defect but otherwise immunologically healthy.

This chain joins TRBV7-9 and TRBJ1-4, with TRBD1 as a possible D gene (6 bases). This CDR3 is 14 amino acids long. Germline values: CDR1 SEHNR, CDR2 FQNEAQ (reference sequence). V dropped 0 bases and J dropped 8 bases, with 10 bases sitting between them. CDR3 protein: CASSLARGGEKLFF. The CDR3 nucleotides read TGTGCCAGCAGCTTAGCCAGGGGAGGCGAAAAACTGTTTTTT.

V and J are TRBV6-6 and TRBJ1-2, with 11 bases identical to TRBD1. The V gene's germline CDR1 is MNHNY and CDR2 SVGAGI (reference sequence). V was pared by 0 bases and J by 5 bases, with 2 bases of the junction left unmatched. The CDR3 runs 15 residues. Here the CDR3 reads CASSYSGTGGYGYTF. In nucleotides, the CDR3 is TGTGCCAGCAGTTACTCCGGGACAGGGGGTTATGGCTACACCTTC.

V usage is TRBV10-3 and J usage is TRBJ1-1, with TRBD1 matching over 8 bases. J lost 4 bases, V lost 0 bases, and 4 bases had no gene match. CDR3 size: 15 residues. Germline assignment: CDR1 ENHRY and CDR2 SYGVKD. The CDR3 reads CAISESAGGLTEAFF. DNA of the CDR3: TGTGCCATCAGTGAGTCGGCAGGGGGCCTCACTGAAGCTTTCTTT.

The chain uses TRBV4-1 and TRBJ1-1, with D maybe TRBD1 (6 bases). Trimming removed 2 bases from V and 0 bases from J, with 16 bases in between. CDR3 length equals 17 residues. Per the germline V gene, CDR1 is MGHRA and CDR2 is YSYEKL. The DNA for the CDR3 is TGCGCCAGCAGCCAACGTTTGGGGGCGCAGCTGAACACTGAAGCTTTCTTT. It is translated as CASSQRLGAQLNTEAFF.

V usage is TRBV7-2 and J usage is TRBJ1-2, with D possibly TRBD1 on 6 matching bases. In germline, CDR1 is SGHTA, CDR2 FQGNSA. This CDR3 contains 13 residues. Trimming removed 5 bases from V and 2 bases from J, with 9 bases in between. CDR3 region: CASSQGQNYGYTF. CDR3 DNA sequence: TGTGCCAGCAGCCAGGGACAAAACTATGGCTACACCTTC.

This chain links TRBV28 with TRBJ2-1; D is uncertain. This CDR3 spans 14 amino acids. V was pared by 5 bases and J by 6 bases, with 14 bases between. Germline lookup yields CDR1 MDHEN and CDR2 SYDVKM. The CDR3, as DNA: TGTGCCAGCAGTCCCCCCCTAGACTCCAATGAGCAGTTCTTC. Protein sequence: CASSPPLDSNEQFF.

The rearrangement links TRBV5-6 to TRBJ1-6, with TRBD1 matching over 8 bases. V gave up 2 bases and J gave up 10 bases; unmatched junction bases: 8. Germline V CDR1 and CDR2: SGHDT, YYEEEE. CDR3 size: 15 residues. In DNA, the CDR3 is TGTGCCAGCAGCTTAGGACAGGGAGGGATATCACCCCTCCACTTT. Its translation: CASSLGQGGISPLHF.

This chain links TRBV5-1 with TRBJ2-2; the D is unclear. With 2 bases removed from V and 8 bases from J, the gap between germline ends came to 7 bases. This CDR3 is 12 amino acids long. Per germline, CDR1 SGHRS and CDR2 YFSETQ. CDR3 sequence (DNA): TGCGCCAGCAGCTTTTTCAGGGGGGAGCTGTTTTTT. This gives the protein CASSFFRGELFF.

The rearrangement uses TRBV28 and TRBJ2-1, with D unclear. V lost 3 bases and J lost 3, with 6 bases in between. In germline, CDR1 is MDHEN, CDR2 SYDVKM. The CDR3 runs to 13 residues. CDR3 residues: CASSFPGYNEQFF. The CDR3 coding sequence is TGTGCCAGCAGTTTCCCCGGCTACAATGAGCAGTTCTTC. Using reference TRBV28 and TRBJ2-1 for the parts outside the CDR3, the full variable domain is DVKVTQSSRYLVKRTGEKVFLECVQDMDHENMFWYRQDPGLGLRLIYFSYDVKMKEKGDIPEGYSVSREKKERFSLILESASTNQTSMYLCASSFPGYNEQFFGPGTRLTVL.

This sequence joins TRBV6-5 and TRBJ1-3; D gene uncertain. The CDR3 contains 13 residues. The V end lost 0 bases, the J end lost 5 bases, and 5 bases lay between the germline ends. Germline V gives CDR1 MNHEY, CDR2 SVGAGI. The CDR3 sequence is CASSYSSRNTIYF. CDR3 nucleotides: TGTGCCAGCAGTTACTCGAGTCGAAACACCATATATTTT.

Written as DNA, the CDR3 is TGTGCCAGCAGCTTAGGCGGATCTAGCACAGATACGCAGTATTTT. Translation: CASSLGGSSTDTQYF. J is TRBJ2-3 and V is TRBV11-3; D not resolved. V shed 1 base and J shed 0 bases, with 8 bases lying between them. Germline V gives CDR1 SGHNT, CDR2 YENEEA. The CDR3 has 15 residues.

V usage is TRBV11-3 and J usage is TRBJ2-2, with D uncertain. This CDR3 has 16 amino acids. CDR1 SGHNT and CDR2 YENEEA come from the germline V gene. V lost 7 bases and J 3 bases, leaving 18 bases between the germline ends. CDR3: CASTRPAAQYTGELFF. CDR3 in DNA: TGTGCCAGCACCAGGCCTGCGGCGCAATACACCGGGGAGCTGTTTTTT.